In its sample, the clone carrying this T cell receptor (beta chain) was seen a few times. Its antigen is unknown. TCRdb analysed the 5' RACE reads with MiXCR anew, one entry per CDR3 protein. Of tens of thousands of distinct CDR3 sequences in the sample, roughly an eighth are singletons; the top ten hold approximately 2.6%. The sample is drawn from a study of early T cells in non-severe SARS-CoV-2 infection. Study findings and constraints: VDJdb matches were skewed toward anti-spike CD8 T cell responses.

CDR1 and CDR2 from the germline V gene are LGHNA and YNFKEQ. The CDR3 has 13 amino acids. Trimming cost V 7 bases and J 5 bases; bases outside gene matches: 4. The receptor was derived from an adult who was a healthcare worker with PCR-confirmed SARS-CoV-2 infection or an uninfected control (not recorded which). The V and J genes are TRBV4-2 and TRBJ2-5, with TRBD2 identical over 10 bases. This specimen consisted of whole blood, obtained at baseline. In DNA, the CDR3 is TGTGCCAGCATGGGGACTAGCGATGAGACCCAGTACTTC. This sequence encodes CASMGTSDETQYF.